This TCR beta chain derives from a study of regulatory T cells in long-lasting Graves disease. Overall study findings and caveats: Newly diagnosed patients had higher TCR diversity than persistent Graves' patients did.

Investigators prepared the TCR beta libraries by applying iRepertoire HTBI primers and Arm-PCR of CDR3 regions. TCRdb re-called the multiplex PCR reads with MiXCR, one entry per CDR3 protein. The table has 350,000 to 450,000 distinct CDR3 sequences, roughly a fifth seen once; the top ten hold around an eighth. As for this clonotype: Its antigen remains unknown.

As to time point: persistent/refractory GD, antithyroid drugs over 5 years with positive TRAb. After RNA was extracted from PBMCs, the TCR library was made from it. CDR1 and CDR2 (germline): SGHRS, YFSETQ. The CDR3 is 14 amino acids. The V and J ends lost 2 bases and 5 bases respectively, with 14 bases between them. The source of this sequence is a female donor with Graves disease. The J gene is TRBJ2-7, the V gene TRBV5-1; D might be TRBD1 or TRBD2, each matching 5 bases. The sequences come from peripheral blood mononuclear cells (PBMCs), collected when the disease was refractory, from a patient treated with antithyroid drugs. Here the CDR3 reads CASSFQGPPDEQYF. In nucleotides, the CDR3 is TGCGCCAGCAGCTTTCAGGGACCTCCGGACGAGCAGTACTTC.